This record covers a single T cell receptor beta chain. Its antigen remains unidentified. Germline and junction disagree at one end, which may indicate a read error. Naive CD4+ cells had CD25+ Tregs removed. Study-wide results and caveats: Tumor memory CD4+ T cell TCR gene usage clustered with blood and lymph node memory CD4+ cells and lymph node naive CD4+ cells. Tumor Treg TCRs overlapped most with tumor naive CD4+ cells.

TCRdb called the 5' RACE reads again in MiXCR, with one record for every CDR3 protein. This repertoire shows nearly 55,000 distinct CDR3 sequences, roughly a quarter found once; its top ten account for 2.5% to 3.5%. The source of this sequence is a female donor with breast cancer. What was sequenced was tumor-infiltrating naive CD4+ T cells sorted from the breast tumor. Subset indicated: naive CD4+ T cells, CD4+CD45RA+CD25-.

CDR3 bases: TGCGCTAGCAGCTTGGGAGGGACGGACGCCTACGAGCAGTACTTC. Residues: CASSLGGTDAYEQYF. The chain carries TRBV5-1 and TRBJ2-7, with 7 bases that match TRBD2. CDR1 is SGHRS and CDR2 is YFSETQ in the germline V gene. This CDR3 has 15 amino acids.